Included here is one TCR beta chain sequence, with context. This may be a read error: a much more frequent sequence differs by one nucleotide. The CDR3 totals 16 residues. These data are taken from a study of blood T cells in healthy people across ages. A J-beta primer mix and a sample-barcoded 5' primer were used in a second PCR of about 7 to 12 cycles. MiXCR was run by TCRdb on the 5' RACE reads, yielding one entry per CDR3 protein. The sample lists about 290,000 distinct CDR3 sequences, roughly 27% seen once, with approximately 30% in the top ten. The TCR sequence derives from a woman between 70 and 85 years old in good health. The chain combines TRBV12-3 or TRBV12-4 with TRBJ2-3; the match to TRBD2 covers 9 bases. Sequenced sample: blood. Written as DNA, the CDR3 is TGTGCCAGCAGCCCTGGGGGTCTAGCGGGACCAGATACGGAGTATTTT. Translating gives CASSPGGLAGPDTEYF.